This TCR beta chain was documented in a study of shared clonotypes between healthy human individuals. Study-level background: Three plates were used per donor for CD4 naive, three for CD4 memory, two for CD8 naive and one for CD8 memory.

The CDR3 covers 14 residues. Germline V gene lookup returns CDR1 MDHEN and CDR2 SYDVKM. V was pared by 3 bases and J by 3 bases, with 12 bases between. Clones were sequenced by immunoSEQ multiplex PCR, and TCRdb holds only the in-frame ones, with some missing. The sample carries hundreds of thousands of clones, approximately 95% recorded once. CD45RO-negative, CCR7-selected cells formed the naive CD8 fraction, which excluded terminally differentiated effector memory CD45RA+ cells. The sequence was collected from a woman in her twenties or thirties in good health. The chain joins TRBV28 to TRBJ2-7; D is unclear. The sequenced sample consisted of naive CD8+ T cells sorted from blood. CDR3 coding DNA: TGTGCCAGCAGTTTCTCTAACCGCGGCTACGAGCAGTACTTC. This sequence encodes CASSFSNRGYEQYF.